One sample yielded the 30 T cell receptor beta chains listed below, sequenced in a study of T cells in Graves' hyperthyroidism and ophthalmopathy. From RNA transcripts, TCR beta CDR3 regions were amplified. The HTBI set primed first-round TCR CDR3 RT-PCR. TCRdb re-analysed the multiplex PCR reads in MiXCR, keeping a single row per CDR3 protein. The repertoire holds about 400,000 distinct CDR3 sequences, 15% seen once, with about 30% in the top ten. The source material was blood. These receptors originate from a young woman with Graves' hyperthyroidism.

The chain carries TRBV28 and TRBJ2-7; TRBD2 agrees at 7 bases. Germline V gene sequence: CDR1 MDHEN, CDR2 SYDVKM. J was trimmed by 7 bases and V by 8 bases; bases with no gene match: 17. This CDR3 spans 15 amino acids. The CDR3 region has the DNA TGTGCCAGCTCTTCTGAAGGGGCGGGAGAAATGGAGCAGTACTTC. Its translation is CASSSEGAGEMEQYF. Full variable domain (rest looked up from reference TRBV28 and TRBJ2-7): DVKVTQSSRYLVKRTGEKVFLECVQDMDHENMFWYRQDPGLGLRLIYFSYDVKMKEKGDIPEGYSVSREKKERFSLILESASTNQTSMYLCASSSEGAGEMEQYFGPGTRLTVT.

At least ten counts were recorded for this clonotype. V and J are TRBV7-9 and TRBJ2-3; D may be TRBD1 (6 bases). This CDR3 has 20 amino acids. Germline-derived CDR1 and CDR2 are SEHNR and FQNEAQ (reference sequence). The V and J ends lost 4 bases and 2 bases respectively, with 28 bases between them. The CDR3 is CASSYQTGLGNREITDTQYF. The CDR3 DNA reads TGTGCCAGCAGCTACCAGACAGGCCTTGGGAACAGGGAGATCACAGATACGCAGTATTTT.

The V and J genes are TRBV12-3 or TRBV12-4 and TRBJ2-2; perhaps TRBD1 as D (5 bases). V was pared by 3 bases and J by 6 bases, with 11 bases between. The CDR3 is made up of 14 amino acids. For the CDR3, the DNA is TGTGCCAGCAGTTTGAGTGGGGCGGCCGGGGAGCTGTTTTTT. Protein: CASSLSGAAGELFF.

This clonotype was seen more than once but under ten times. The genes are TRBV7-3 and TRBJ1-1, with TRBD1 matching 7 bases. V trimming: 5 bases; J trimming: 0 bases; junction bases outside the gene matches: 3. CDR1 and CDR2 (germline): SGHTA, FQGTGA. The CDR3 totals 14 residues. The CDR3 nucleotides are TGTGCCAGCAGCAAGGACAGGATGAACACTGAAGCTTTCTTT. Translating gives CASSKDRMNTEAFF.

The chain joins TRBV10-3 to TRBJ1-2, with D perhaps matching TRBD1 (6 bases). This CDR3 has 13 amino acids. CDR1 and CDR2 from the germline V gene are ENHRY and SYGVKD. V shed 5 bases and J shed 4 bases, with 11 bases lying between them. CDR3 DNA sequence: TGTGCCATCAGTAGAGGGGGAGCCTATGGCTACACCTTC. Protein sequence: CAISRGGAYGYTF.

In nucleotides, the CDR3 is TGTGCCATCAGTGAGACAGGGGACACAGATACGCAGTATTTT. Protein product: CAISETGDTDTQYF. The rearrangement joins TRBV10-3 to TRBJ2-3; TRBD1 matches 7 bases. V lost 2 bases and J lost 2; bases outside the gene matches: 1. Germline CDR1 ENHRY, CDR2 SYGVKD. CDR3 length: 14 residues.

The table lists this clonotype with a few counts. The chain is built from TRBV20-1 and TRBJ1-6; D is undetermined. This CDR3 comprises 11 residues. With 3 bases removed from V and 7 bases from J, the gap between germline ends came to 4 bases. From germline, CDR1 is DFQATT and CDR2 SNEGSKA (reference sequence). This chain's CDR3 is CSASTNSPLHF. Written as DNA, the CDR3 is TGCAGTGCTAGTACAAATTCACCCCTCCACTTT.

There are many counts of this clonotype. This chain connects TRBV6-1 to TRBJ2-5, with TRBD2 matching over 9 bases. CDR1 is MNHNS, CDR2 SASEGT, per germline. Trimming removed 5 bases from V and 3 bases from J; junction bases left unmatched: 4. This CDR3 is 14 amino acids long. The chain's CDR3 is CASSFASGEETQYF. CDR3 nucleotide sequence: TGTGCCAGCAGTTTCGCTAGCGGGGAAGAGACCCAGTACTTC.

V is TRBV6-2 or TRBV6-3 and J is TRBJ1-1; no clear D. CDR1 MNHEY and CDR2 SVGEGT come from the germline V gene. V gave up 7 bases and J gave up 5 bases, with 11 bases separating them. The CDR3 covers 12 residues. CDR3 sequence reads: CASTTIGTEAFF. The CDR3 nucleotides are TGTGCCAGCACTACCATTGGGACTGAAGCTTTCTTT.

This clonotype was picked up many times. The chain has TRBV9 and TRBJ2-7; D is possibly TRBD2 (6 bases). Per the germline V gene, CDR1 is SGDLS and CDR2 is YYNGEE. The CDR3 contains 14 residues. The ends were cut back, 0 bases at V and 4 bases at J, with 11 bases in the middle. The CDR3 loop reads CASSVAGANYEQYF. The CDR3 nucleotides are TGTGCCAGCAGCGTAGCGGGAGCTAATTACGAGCAGTACTTC.

This clonotype has just one count. V usage is TRBV7-9 and J usage is TRBJ1-3; 10 positions match TRBD1. There are 17 residues in the CDR3. Per the germline V gene, CDR1 is SEHNR and CDR2 is FQNEAQ (reference sequence). Germline trimming cut 5 bases from V and 2 bases from J; bases unmatched to any gene: 9. CDR3 bases: TGTGCCAGCAGCCCGGGACAGGGGCTCCTTACTGGAAACACCATATATTTT. Protein sequence: CASSPGQGLLTGNTIYF.

Comments on this clonotype: A single base separates this from a much larger clone, so it may be a read error. V usage is TRBV11-1 and J usage is TRBJ2-3, with 11 bases matching TRBD2. V lost 3 bases to trimming and J lost 0 bases; unmatched junction nucleotides: 8. CDR1 is SGHAT and CDR2 is FQDESV in the germline V gene (reference sequence). This CDR3 spans 18 amino acids. The CDR3 DNA reads TGTGCCAGCAGCTTCGACCCGGGACTAGCGGTTAGCACAGATACGCAGTATTTT. Translated, it gives CASSFDPGLAVSTDTQYF. The variable domain in full, with the rest retrieved from reference TRBV11-1 and TRBJ2-3, is EAEVAQSPRYKITEKSQAVAFWCDPISGHATLYWYRQILGQGPELLVQFQDESVVDDSQLPKDRFSAERLKGVDSTLKIQPAELGDSAMYLCASSFDPGLAVSTDTQYFGPGTRLTVL.

With regard to this clonotype: This may come from a read error, since a much larger clone is one base off. The V gene is TRBV28, the J gene TRBJ2-7, with D possibly being TRBD1 (6 bases). The J call may be incorrect, as the DNA end agrees better with TRBJ2-1. The CDR3 covers 15 residues. Germline lookup yields CDR1 MDHEN and CDR2 SYDVKM. Written as DNA, the CDR3 is TGTGCCAGCAGTCCATTGGATGTGGGGGCCTACGAGCAGTTCTTC. Residues: CASSPLDVGAYEQFF.

This chain connects TRBV15 to TRBJ2-1, with 11 bases fitting TRBD1. The germline CDR1 and CDR2 sequences are LNHNV and YYDKDF (reference sequence). The CDR3 loop spans 14 amino acids. V shed 8 bases, J shed 7 bases, and the junction held 7 bases outside the gene matches. CDR3 DNA: TGTGCCACCCAGGGGACAGGGGGGCTAAATGAGCAGTTCTTC. It yields the protein CATQGTGGLNEQFF.

This clonotype showed up many times. J is TRBJ2-5 and V is TRBV2, with 13 positions matching TRBD2. Germline V gene lookup returns CDR1 SNHLY and CDR2 FYNNEI. V gave up 10 bases and J gave up 7 bases; unmatched junction bases: 15. The CDR3 totals 16 residues. The CDR3 sequence is CATAGLAGWELGTQYF. DNA for the CDR3: TGTGCCACCGCGGGACTAGCGGGATGGGAGTTGGGGACCCAGTACTTC.

The chain links TRBV5-1 to TRBJ2-2; no reliable D call. This CDR3 is 19 amino acids long. Germline CDR1 and CDR2: SGHRS and YFSETQ. V lost 1 base and J lost 1, with 20 bases in between. This chain's CDR3 is CASSLSVGRGNKNTGELFF. The CDR3 nucleotides are TGCGCCAGCAGCTTGTCTGTCGGTCGCGGCAATAAGAACACCGGGGAGCTGTTTTTT.

There are a few counts of this clonotype. The rearrangement joins TRBV20-1 to TRBJ2-1; D might be TRBD2 (5 bases). V shed 0 bases and J shed 2 bases, with 17 bases lying between them. The germline gives CDR1 DFQATT, CDR2 SNEGSKA (reference sequence). The CDR3 spans 17 residues. The CDR3 region has the DNA TGCAGTGCTAGAGATCTCGGCCCCTCGGGGACCTACAATGAGCAGTTCTTC. It yields the protein CSARDLGPSGTYNEQFF.

The chain has TRBV30 and TRBJ1-1; 9 bases agree with TRBD1. This CDR3 has 15 amino acids. Trimming at V came to 3 bases and at J to 3 bases, leaving 8 bases not matched to a gene. CDR1 GTSNPN and CDR2 SVGIG come from the germline V gene (reference sequence). CDR3 bases: TGTGCCTGGAGGTTTAGGGACAGGGAGTACACTGAAGCTTTCTTT. The encoded protein is CAWRFRDREYTEAFF. Variable domain in full (rest from reference TRBV30 and TRBJ1-1): SQTIHQWPATLVQPVGSPLSLECTVEGTSNPNLYWYRQAAGRGLQLLFYSVGIGQISSEVPQNLSASRPQDRQFILSSKKLLLSDSGFYLCAWRFRDREYTEAFFGQGTRLTVV.

This clonotype occurred many times. This chain joins TRBV6-1 and TRBJ2-3, with 8 bases aligning to TRBD2. V shed 6 bases, J shed 2 bases, and the junction held 7 bases outside the gene matches. This CDR3 has 15 residues. Germline V CDR1 and CDR2: MNHNS, SASEGT. The CDR3 protein is CASSELAENTDTQYF. CDR3 coding DNA: TGTGCCAGCAGCGAACTAGCGGAGAACACAGATACGCAGTATTTT.

This clonotype occurred a few times. The chain carries TRBV3-1 and TRBJ1-3; D possibly corresponds to TRBD1 (5 bases). CDR3 length: 15 amino acids. Germline-derived CDR1 and CDR2 are LGHDT and YNNKEL (reference sequence). V was pared by 0 bases and J by 0 bases, with 6 bases between. CDR3 nucleotides: TGTGCCAGCAGCCAAGACAGGGTCTCTGGAAACACCATATATTTT. This sequence encodes CASSQDRVSGNTIYF.

This clonotype has just one count. This chain connects TRBV14 to TRBJ2-1; no definite D call. The CDR3 is made up of 14 amino acids. Germline V CDR1 and CDR2: SGHDN, FVKESK. Trimming took 6 bases from V and 5 from J, leaving 14 bases between them. In DNA, the CDR3 is TGTGCCAGCAGTCGGATGTTAGGGAACAATGAGCAGTTCTTC. This codes for CASSRMLGNNEQFF.

This clonotype has more than one count but fewer than ten. The J gene is TRBJ2-2, the V gene TRBV9, with D possibly TRBD1 on 6 matching bases. The germline gives CDR1 SGDLS, CDR2 YYNGEE. The CDR3 loop spans 19 amino acids. V shed 6 bases and J shed 2 bases, with 26 bases lying between them. The DNA of the CDR3 is TGTGCCAGCACCAAAAACATAAACCGGGACATCGTTAACACCGGGGAGCTGTTTTTT. This codes for CASTKNINRDIVNTGELFF.

This clonotype was seen at least ten times. This chain links TRBV10-3 with TRBJ2-7; D is uncertain. The CDR3 consists of 11 residues. Per the germline V gene, CDR1 is ENHRY and CDR2 is SYGVKD. Trimming took off 2 bases at V and 4 bases at J, with 3 bases between the two ends. CDR3 sequence (DNA): TGTGCCATCAGTGAGACTTACGAGCAGTACTTC. This gives the protein CAISETYEQYF.

The chain combines TRBV5-8 with TRBJ1-2, with TRBD1 identical over 7 bases. CDR1 is SGHTS, CDR2 YDEGEE, per germline. Germline trimming cut 4 bases from V and 3 bases from J; bases unmatched to any gene: 3. This CDR3 is built from 13 residues. The CDR3 DNA follows: TGTGCCAGCAGCACAACAGGGGACTATGGCTACACCTTC. Translation: CASSTTGDYGYTF.

In this sample, this clonotype turned up a few times. The chain uses TRBV5-1 and TRBJ2-5; D may be TRBD1 (6 bases). The V end was cut by 7 bases, the J end by 2 bases, with 15 bases between. Germline CDR1 is SGHRS and CDR2 is YFSETQ. This CDR3 has 14 amino acids. CDR3 sequence: CASRRQGLQETQYF. The CDR3 DNA is TGCGCCAGCCGCCGCCAGGGGCTACAAGAGACCCAGTACTTC.

This clonotype turned up a few times. The V gene is TRBV15, the J gene TRBJ2-7, with D tentatively TRBD2 (5 bases). Trimming left V 0 bases short and J 0 bases short, with 15 bases between. The length of the CDR3 is 17 residues. The V gene's germline CDR1 is LNHNV and CDR2 YYDKDF (reference sequence). The CDR3 reads CATSRDLRAGGSYEQYF. CDR3 in DNA: TGTGCCACCAGCAGAGATTTAAGGGCCGGAGGCTCCTACGAGCAGTACTTC.

V usage is TRBV20-1 and J usage is TRBJ2-2; the D gene is possibly TRBD2 (5 bases). The germline V gene encodes CDR1 DFQATT and CDR2 SNEGSKA (reference sequence). Trimming left V 0 bases short and J 5 bases short, with 13 bases between. There are 15 residues in the CDR3. The CDR3 sequence is CSARDRMRGTGELFF. In DNA form, the CDR3 reads TGCAGTGCTAGAGATCGGATGCGAGGGACCGGGGAGCTGTTTTTT.

This clonotype has at least ten counts. The V and J genes are TRBV7-8 and TRBJ2-3; TRBD2 agrees at 9 bases. Germline CDR1 and CDR2: SGHVS and FQNEAQ. The length of the CDR3 is 16 residues. Losses at the gene ends were 3 bases for V and 1 base for J; bases not matched to a gene: 5. The CDR3 DNA reads TGTGCCAGCAGCTTGGGCGGGAGGGCCGGCACAGATACGCAGTATTTT. Encoded protein: CASSLGGRAGTDTQYF. The variable domain in full, with the rest retrieved from reference TRBV7-8 and TRBJ2-3, is GAGVSQSPRYKVAKRGQDVALRCDPISGHVSLFWYQQALGQGPEFLTYFQNEAQLDKSGLPSDRFFAERPEGSVSTLKIQRTQQEDSAVYLCASSLGGRAGTDTQYFGPGTRLTVL.

The chain combines TRBV5-4 with TRBJ2-7; no clear D gene. The length of the CDR3 is 15 residues. The germline V and J ends were trimmed by 1 base and 0 bases, with 11 bases remaining between them. Germline V gene data show CDR1 as SGHNT and CDR2 as YYREEE (reference sequence). This CDR3 is CASSLRQPYSYEQYF. In nucleotides, the CDR3 is TGTGCCAGCAGCTTGCGTCAGCCATACTCCTACGAGCAGTACTTC.

The chain employs TRBV20-1 and TRBJ2-1; D is ambiguous. The V and J ends lost 0 bases and 5 bases respectively, with 8 bases between them. Germline V gene data show CDR1 as DFQATT and CDR2 as SNEGSKA (reference sequence). CDR3 length: 13 residues. The CDR3 DNA follows: TGCAGTGCTAGAGATCCCAATAACAATGAGCAGTTCTTC. It is translated as CSARDPNNNEQFF.